These 6 T cell receptor beta chains were sequenced from one sample in a study of cytomegalovirus exposure and HLA in healthy donors. Researchers ran the PCR with 60 Vbeta and 13 Jbeta primers. Sequencing was performed with immunoSEQ multiplex PCR; in TCRdb, only in-frame clones are kept and a portion is missing. The sample table includes some 55,000 clones. The sample consisted of PBMCs. The receptors were sampled from a man between 18 and 29 years old in good health and CMV-seropositive.

This chain connects TRBV5-5 to TRBJ2-7, with D possibly being TRBD1 (7 bases). Trimming removed 10 bases at V and 3 bases at J, with 20 bases between. Germline lookup yields CDR1 SGHKS and CDR2 YYEKEE (reference sequence). CDR3 length: 14 amino acids. The CDR3 spells CASQEGAEGYEQYF. CDR3 in DNA: TGTGCCTCCCAGGAGGGGGCGGAGGGCTACGAGCAGTACTTC.

About this clone: One junction end disagrees with the germline gene, perhaps due to a read error. The J gene is TRBJ2-3, the V gene TRBV9, with D possibly TRBD2 on 5 matching bases. There are 15 residues in the CDR3. The germline gives CDR1 SGDLS, CDR2 YYNGEE. DNA of the CDR3: TGTGCCAGCAGCGTAGTAGGGAGCGGCACAGATGCGCAGTATTTT. Amino acid sequence: CASSVVGSGTDAQYF.

The J gene is TRBJ2-5, the V gene TRBV9; D might be TRBD2 (6 bases). The DNA end is more similar to TRBJ2-7, so the J call may be wrong. Germline V gene lookup returns CDR1 SGDLS and CDR2 YYNGEE. The CDR3 is made up of 14 amino acids. The CDR3 DNA is TGTGCCAGCAGCGTACGGGGGAGCTCCTACGAGCAGTACTTC. It translates to CASSVRGSSYEQYF.

V is TRBV19 and J is TRBJ2-1, with D possibly TRBD2 on 7 matching bases. V was pared by 3 bases and J by 6 bases, with 15 bases between. Germline values: CDR1 LNHDA, CDR2 SQIVND (reference sequence). CDR3 length: 15 amino acids. The CDR3 nucleotides are TGTGCCAGTAGTATTGCGGGGGCCAGGGGCAATGAGCAGTTCTTC. Protein sequence: CASSIAGARGNEQFF.

V gene TRBV10-1 combines with J gene TRBJ2-1, with 8 nucleotides matching TRBD2. V lost 5 bases, J lost 6 bases, and 3 bases stayed unmatched. This CDR3 comprises 13 residues. Per germline, CDR1 WNHNN and CDR2 SYGVQD (reference sequence). The CDR3 nucleotides are TGCGCCAGCAGTAGCGGGAGTACCAATGAGCAGTTCTTC. Translated: CASSSGSTNEQFF.

This chain links TRBV27 with TRBJ1-5; D perhaps matches TRBD1 (5 bases). The CDR3 has 14 amino acids. The germline V gene has CDR1 MNHEY and CDR2 SMNVEV (reference sequence). Trimming removed 9 bases from V and 0 bases from J, with 12 bases in between. CDR3 nucleotide sequence: TGTGCCAGTCGACAGATTAGTAGCAATCAGCCCCAGCATTTT. Encoded protein: CASRQISSNQPQHF.